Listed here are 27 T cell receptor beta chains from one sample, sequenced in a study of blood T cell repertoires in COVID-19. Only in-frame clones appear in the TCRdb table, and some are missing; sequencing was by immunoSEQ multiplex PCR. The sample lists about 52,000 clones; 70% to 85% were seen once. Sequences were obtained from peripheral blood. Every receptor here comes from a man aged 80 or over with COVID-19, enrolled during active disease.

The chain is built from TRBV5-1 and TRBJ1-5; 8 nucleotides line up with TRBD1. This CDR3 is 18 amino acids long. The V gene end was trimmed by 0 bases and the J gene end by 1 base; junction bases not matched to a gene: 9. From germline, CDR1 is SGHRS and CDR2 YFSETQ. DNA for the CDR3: TGCGCCAGCAGCTTGGCGGCAGGGGGCGCCGGAAGCAATCAGCCCCAGCATTTT. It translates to CASSLAAGGAGSNQPQHF.

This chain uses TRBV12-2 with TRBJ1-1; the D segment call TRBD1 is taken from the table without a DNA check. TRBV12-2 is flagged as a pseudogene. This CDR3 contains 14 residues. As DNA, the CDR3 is TGTGCAAGTCGCTCCCCAGGGGTTGAGACTGAAGCTTTCTTT. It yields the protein CASRSPGVETEAFF.

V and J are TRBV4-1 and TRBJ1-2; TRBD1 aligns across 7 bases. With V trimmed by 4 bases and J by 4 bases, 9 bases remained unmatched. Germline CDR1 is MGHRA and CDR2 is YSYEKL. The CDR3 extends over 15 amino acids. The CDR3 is CASSLHGGDSYGYTF. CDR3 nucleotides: TGCGCCAGCAGCCTCCACGGGGGGGACAGCTATGGCTACACCTTC.

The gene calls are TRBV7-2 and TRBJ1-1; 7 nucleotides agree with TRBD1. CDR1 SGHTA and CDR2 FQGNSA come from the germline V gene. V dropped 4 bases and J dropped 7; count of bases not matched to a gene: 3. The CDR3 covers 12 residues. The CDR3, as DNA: TGTGCCAGCAGCTGGAACAGGGGTGAAGCTTTCTTT. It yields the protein CASSWNRGEAFF.

The CDR3: CASSYYGQGIGELFF. The CDR3 DNA follows: TGTGCCAGCAGTTACTACGGACAGGGGATCGGGGAGCTGTTTTTT. V gene TRBV6-5 combines with J gene TRBJ2-2; TRBD1 matches at 9 bases. The CDR3 extends over 15 amino acids. CDR1 and CDR2 (germline): MNHEY, SVGAGI. The V and J ends lost 1 base and 7 bases, in that order; junction bases with no gene match: 4.

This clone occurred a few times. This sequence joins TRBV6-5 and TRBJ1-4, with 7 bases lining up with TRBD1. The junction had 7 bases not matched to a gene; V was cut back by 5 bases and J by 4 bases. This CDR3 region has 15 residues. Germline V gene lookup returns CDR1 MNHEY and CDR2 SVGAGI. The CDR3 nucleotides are TGTGCCAGCAGTACCAGGACAGGAATTAATGAAAAACTGTTTTTT. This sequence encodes CASSTRTGINEKLFF.

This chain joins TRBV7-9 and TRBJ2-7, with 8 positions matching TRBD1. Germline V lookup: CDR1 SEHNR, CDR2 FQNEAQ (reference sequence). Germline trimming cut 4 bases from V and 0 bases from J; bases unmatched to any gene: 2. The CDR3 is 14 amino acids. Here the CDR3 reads CASSSGQGSYEQYF. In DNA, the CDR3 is TGTGCCAGCAGCTCTGGACAGGGCTCCTACGAGCAGTACTTC.

DNA for the CDR3: TGTGCCAGCAGCCGAATCCAGGGTCCCTATGGCTACACCTTC. It yields the protein CASSRIQGPYGYTF. The chain uses TRBV6-2 or TRBV6-3 and TRBJ1-2, with a possible D match to TRBD1 (5 bases). Between the trimmed V and J ends, which lost 6 bases and 4 bases, there was a span of 15 bases. There are 14 residues in the CDR3. Germline loops: CDR1 MNHEY, CDR2 SVGEGT.

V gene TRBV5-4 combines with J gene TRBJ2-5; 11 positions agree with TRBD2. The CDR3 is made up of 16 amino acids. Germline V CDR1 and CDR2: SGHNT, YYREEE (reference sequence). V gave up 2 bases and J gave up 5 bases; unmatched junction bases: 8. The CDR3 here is CASSFRRLAGGETQYF. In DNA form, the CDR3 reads TGTGCCAGCAGCTTCAGGCGGCTAGCGGGGGGTGAGACCCAGTACTTC.

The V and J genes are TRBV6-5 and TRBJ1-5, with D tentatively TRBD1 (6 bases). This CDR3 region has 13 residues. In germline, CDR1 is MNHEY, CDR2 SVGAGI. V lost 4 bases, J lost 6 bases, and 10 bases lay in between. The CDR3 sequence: CASSSGAGQPQHF. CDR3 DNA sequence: TGTGCCAGCAGTTCAGGGGCTGGTCAGCCCCAGCATTTT.

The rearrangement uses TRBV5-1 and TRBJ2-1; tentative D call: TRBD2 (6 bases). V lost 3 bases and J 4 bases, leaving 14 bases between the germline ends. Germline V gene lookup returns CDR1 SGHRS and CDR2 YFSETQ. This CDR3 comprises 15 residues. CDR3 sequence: CASSWGRLAYNEQFF. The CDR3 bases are TGCGCCAGCAGCTGGGGGAGGCTAGCTTACAATGAGCAGTTCTTC.

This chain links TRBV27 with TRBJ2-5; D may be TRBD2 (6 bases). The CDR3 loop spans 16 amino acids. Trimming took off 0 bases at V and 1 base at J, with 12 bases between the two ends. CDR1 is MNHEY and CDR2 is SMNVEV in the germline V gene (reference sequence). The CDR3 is CASSLSFRGGQETQYF. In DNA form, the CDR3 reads TGTGCCAGCAGTTTATCATTTAGGGGAGGCCAAGAGACCCAGTACTTC.

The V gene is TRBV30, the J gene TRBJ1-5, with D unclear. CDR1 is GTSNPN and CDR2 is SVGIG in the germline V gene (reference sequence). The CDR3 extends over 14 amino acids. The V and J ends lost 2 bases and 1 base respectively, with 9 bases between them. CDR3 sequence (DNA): TGTGCCTGGAGTATGCGGGTGAGCAATCAGCCCCAGCATTTT. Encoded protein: CAWSMRVSNQPQHF.

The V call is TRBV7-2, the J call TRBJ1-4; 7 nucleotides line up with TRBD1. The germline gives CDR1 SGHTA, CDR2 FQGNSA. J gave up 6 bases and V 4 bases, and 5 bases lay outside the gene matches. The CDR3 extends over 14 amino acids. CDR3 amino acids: CASSSRGQDEKLFF. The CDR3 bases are TGTGCCAGCAGCTCGAGGGGGCAGGATGAAAAACTGTTTTTT.

The CDR3: CASSQTSYTPDTQYF. CDR3 nucleotides: TGTGCCAGCAGCCAGACTAGCTATACCCCAGATACGCAGTATTTT. The chain employs TRBV5-6 and TRBJ2-3, with TRBD2 matching over 7 bases. CDR3 length equals 15 residues. Germline V gene data show CDR1 as SGHDT and CDR2 as YYEEEE. Germline trimming cut 4 bases from V and 4 bases from J; bases unmatched to any gene: 9.

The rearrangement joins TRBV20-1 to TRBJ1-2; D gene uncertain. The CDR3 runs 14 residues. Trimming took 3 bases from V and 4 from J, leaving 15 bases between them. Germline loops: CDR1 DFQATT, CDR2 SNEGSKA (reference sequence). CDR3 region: CSASEPRVPYGYTF. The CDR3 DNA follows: TGCAGTGCTAGTGAACCGCGAGTGCCCTATGGCTACACCTTC.

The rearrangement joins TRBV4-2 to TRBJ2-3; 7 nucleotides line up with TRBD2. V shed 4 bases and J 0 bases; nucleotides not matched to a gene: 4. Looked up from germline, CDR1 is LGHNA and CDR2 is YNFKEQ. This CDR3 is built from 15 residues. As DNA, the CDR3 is TGTGCCAGCAGCCCCCTGGGGGGGAGCACAGATACGCAGTATTTT. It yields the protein CASSPLGGSTDTQYF.

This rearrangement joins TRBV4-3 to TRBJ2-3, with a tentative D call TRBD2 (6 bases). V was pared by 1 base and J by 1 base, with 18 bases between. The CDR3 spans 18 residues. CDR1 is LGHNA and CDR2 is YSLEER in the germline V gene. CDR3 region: CASSQGPSDGGGTDTQYF. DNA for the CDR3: TGCGCCAGCAGCCAAGGTCCTTCGGACGGAGGGGGCACAGATACGCAGTATTTT.

The CDR3 bases are TGTGCCAGTATCCTTGACAGGGATGACAAAGCTTTCTTT. It translates to CASILDRDDKAFF. V and J are TRBV19 and TRBJ1-1; 7 nucleotides line up with TRBD1. The germline V gene has CDR1 LNHDA and CDR2 SQIVND (reference sequence). Germline trimming cut 7 bases from V and 9 bases from J; bases unmatched to any gene: 11. The CDR3 has 13 residues.

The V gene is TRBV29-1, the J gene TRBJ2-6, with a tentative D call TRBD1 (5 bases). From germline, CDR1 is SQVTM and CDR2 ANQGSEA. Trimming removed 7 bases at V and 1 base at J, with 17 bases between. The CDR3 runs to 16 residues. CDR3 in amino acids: CSAETVASSGANVLTF. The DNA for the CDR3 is TGCAGCGCCGAGACAGTAGCCTCTTCTGGGGCCAACGTCCTGACTTTC.

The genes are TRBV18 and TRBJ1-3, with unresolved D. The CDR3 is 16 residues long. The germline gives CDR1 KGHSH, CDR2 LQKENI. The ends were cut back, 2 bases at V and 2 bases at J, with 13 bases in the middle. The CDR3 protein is CASSPGLPRAGNTIYF. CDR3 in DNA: TGTGCCAGCTCACCAGGGCTCCCGCGGGCTGGAAACACCATATATTTT.

CDR3 protein: CASSSRDTRGEKLFF. Written as DNA, the CDR3 is TGTGCCAGCAGCTCCCGGGACACTAGAGGTGAAAAACTGTTTTTT. The chain uses TRBV11-1 and TRBJ1-4; weak D call: TRBD1 (6 bases). V lost 4 bases and J lost 7, with 16 bases in between. Germline assignment: CDR1 SGHAT and CDR2 FQDESV (reference sequence). The CDR3 has 15 residues. Filled out from reference TRBV11-1 and TRBJ1-4, the complete variable domain reads EAEVAQSPRYKITEKSQAVAFWCDPISGHATLYWYRQILGQGPELLVQFQDESVVDDSQLPKDRFSAERLKGVDSTLKIQPAELGDSAMYLCASSSRDTRGEKLFFGSGTQLSVL.

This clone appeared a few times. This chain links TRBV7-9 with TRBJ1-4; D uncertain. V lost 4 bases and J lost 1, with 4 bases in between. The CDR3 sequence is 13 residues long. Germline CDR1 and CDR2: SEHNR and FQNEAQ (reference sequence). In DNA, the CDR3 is TGTGCCAGCAGCTCGGTAACTAATGAAAAACTGTTTTTT. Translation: CASSSVTNEKLFF.

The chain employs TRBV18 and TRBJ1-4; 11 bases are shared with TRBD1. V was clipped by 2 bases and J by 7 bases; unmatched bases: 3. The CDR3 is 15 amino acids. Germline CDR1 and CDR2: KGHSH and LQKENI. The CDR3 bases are TGTGCCAGCTCACCAGTCGGGACAGGGGGTGAAAAACTGTTTTTT. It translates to CASSPVGTGGEKLFF.

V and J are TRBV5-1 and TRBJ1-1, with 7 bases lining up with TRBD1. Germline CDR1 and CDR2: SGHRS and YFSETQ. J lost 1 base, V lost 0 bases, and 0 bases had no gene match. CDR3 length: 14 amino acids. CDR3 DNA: TGCGCCAGCAGCTTGGGGGACAGGAACACTGAAGCTTTCTTT. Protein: CASSLGDRNTEAFF.

DNA of the CDR3: TGCGCCAGCAGCCTTCGGGGGGACTCCTACAATGAGCAGTTCTTC. It is translated as CASSLRGDSYNEQFF. The genes are TRBV5-1 and TRBJ2-1; 7 positions agree with TRBD2. Germline V gene data show CDR1 as SGHRS and CDR2 as YFSETQ. V lost 4 bases and J lost 0; bases outside the gene matches: 4. The CDR3 is 15 amino acids.

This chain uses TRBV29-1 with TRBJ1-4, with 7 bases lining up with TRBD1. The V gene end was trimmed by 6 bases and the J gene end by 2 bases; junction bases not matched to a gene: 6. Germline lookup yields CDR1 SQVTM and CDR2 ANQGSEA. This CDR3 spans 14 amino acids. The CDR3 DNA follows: TGCAGCGTCGGGGGGGGACAGACTAATGAAAAACTGTTTTTT. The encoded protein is CSVGGGQTNEKLFF.